What follows are 7 T cell receptor beta chains derived from one specimen sequenced in a study of identical twins. Using its own MiXCR run on the 5' RACE reads, TCRdb lists one record per CDR3 protein. The sample yields about 700,000 distinct CDR3 sequences, 8.5% to 9.5% seen once. This sample also appeared in a second study, on yellow fever vaccine responses in identical twins.

Sequenced material: PBMCs. These receptor sequences come from a woman aged 18-29 years in good health.

This clonotype was detected ten times or more. V and J are TRBV29-1 and TRBJ2-2; 9 positions agree with TRBD2. This CDR3 is built from 15 residues. V trimming: 6 bases; J trimming: 6 bases; junction bases outside the gene matches: 11. Germline V gene lookup returns CDR1 SQVTM and CDR2 ANQGSEA. This CDR3 reads CSVLGLAQRAGELFF. As DNA, the CDR3 is TGCAGCGTCCTGGGACTAGCCCAGAGGGCCGGGGAGCTGTTTTTT.

This clonotype showed up just a few times. V usage is TRBV12-3 or TRBV12-4 and J usage is TRBJ1-1; no definite D call. Trimming took off 7 bases at V and 1 base at J, with 13 bases between the two ends. The CDR3 runs 14 residues. As DNA, the CDR3 is TGTGCCAGCACCCCCGGGAGGGCGAACACTGAAGCTTTCTTT. This codes for CASTPGRANTEAFF.

This chain uses TRBV5-5 with TRBJ2-1, with D tentatively TRBD1 or TRBD2 (6 bases each). This CDR3 is built from 14 residues. Germline V gene lookup returns CDR1 SGHKS and CDR2 YYEKEE (reference sequence). V dropped 1 base and J dropped 9 bases, with 14 bases sitting between them. In DNA form, the CDR3 reads TGTGCCAGCAGCTTGTGGGGGGCCGGCGGTGAGCAGTTCTTC. Translated, it gives CASSLWGAGGEQFF.

This clonotype was seen at least ten times. V and J are TRBV12-3 or TRBV12-4 and TRBJ1-2, with D unclear. V gave up 1 base and J gave up 3 bases, with 6 bases separating them. The CDR3 has 13 amino acids. CDR3 DNA sequence: TGTGCCAGCAGTTTAGAGCCCGACTATGGCTACACCTTC. It yields the protein CASSLEPDYGYTF.

This clonotype occurred many times. This chain links TRBV28 with TRBJ2-7; unclear D gene. The CDR3 consists of 13 residues. Trimming shortened V by 6 bases and J by 0 bases, and 9 bases separated the two germline ends. CDR1 is MDHEN, CDR2 SYDVKM, per germline. The CDR3 nucleotides read TGTGCCAGCAGCCTGAGGTTCTCCTACGAGCAGTACTTC. Its protein is CASSLRFSYEQYF.

This clonotype was counted ten times or more. This chain links TRBV15 with TRBJ2-5; no clear D gene. In germline, CDR1 is LNHNV, CDR2 YYDKDF (reference sequence). The CDR3 sequence is 13 residues long. The ends were cut back, 7 bases at V and 1 base at J, with 10 bases in the middle. The CDR3 DNA sequence: TGTGCCACCACGGCTTCACTCCAAGAGACCCAGTACTTC. Encoded protein: CATTASLQETQYF.

The V gene is TRBV30, the J gene TRBJ1-1; perhaps TRBD1 as D (5 bases). Germline V gene lookup returns CDR1 GTSNPN and CDR2 SVGIG (reference sequence). V lost 6 bases to trimming and J lost 3 bases, with 8 bases between them. The CDR3 consists of 11 residues. The CDR3 is CACTGDTEAFF. The CDR3 DNA sequence: TGTGCCTGTACAGGTGACACTGAAGCTTTCTTT.